This TCR beta chain stems from a study of control samples from healthy donors and cancer patients (dated by TCRdb to between 2020 and 2021). Receptor libraries were prepared by the immunoSEQ multiplex PCR assay. The table comes from immuneACCESS by way of TCRdb, which keeps in-frame sequences with V and J called. Part of the clones is missing from these tables; in studies checked, under half for an unresolved V gene and the rest for unknown reasons. Present in this sample are about 160,000 clones, roughly 90% of which were seen just once. About 12% of the sample belongs to the ten largest clones. Of note for this clone: No antigen is known for it. No qualities accompany the bases; no much larger clone lies one base away.

From the cysteine up to the phenylalanine, the CDR3 has a length of 11 residues. Of all the DNA, just the CDR3 is kept, 33 bases in frame from base 1. Based on the germline V gene (reference sequence), the CDR1 and CDR2 sequences are DFQATT and SNEGSKA. The junction shows trimming of 5 bases on V and 3 bases on J, plus 7 bases between the germline ends. The V and J genes are TRBV20-1 and TRBJ1-2, with the identity of the D gene unclear. This sequence was found in a man aged 25-45 years in good health. The sequenced sample consisted of blood. The DNA is TGCAGTGCTCTGGACGACTATGGCTACACCTTC. It is translated as CSALDDYGYTF.